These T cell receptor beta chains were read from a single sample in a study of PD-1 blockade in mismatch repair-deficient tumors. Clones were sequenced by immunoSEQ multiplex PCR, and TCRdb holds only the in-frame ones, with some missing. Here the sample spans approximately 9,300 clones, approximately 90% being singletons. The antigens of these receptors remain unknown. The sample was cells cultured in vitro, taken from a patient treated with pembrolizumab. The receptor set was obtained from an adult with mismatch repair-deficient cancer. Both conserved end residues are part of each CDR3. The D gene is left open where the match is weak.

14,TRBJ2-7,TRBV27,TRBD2,TGTGCCAGCAATAGCGGGAGGAGCTCCTACGAGCAGTACTTC,CASNSGRSSYEQYF
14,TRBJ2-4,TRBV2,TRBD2,TGTGCCAGCAGTGTGCTAGCGGGGCGGAACATTCAGTACTTC,CASSVLAGRNIQYF
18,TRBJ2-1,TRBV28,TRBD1,TGTGCCAGCAGTTTTTTTGGCCCGACAGGGGGCACCTACAATGAGCAGTTCTTC,CASSFFGPTGGTYNEQFF
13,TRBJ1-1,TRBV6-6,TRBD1,TGTGCCAGCAGTTTACAGGGGGCTACTGAAGCTTTCTTT,CASSLQGATEAFF
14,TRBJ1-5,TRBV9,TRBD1,TGTGCCAGCAGCCTTACAGGGGGTGGTCAGCCCCAGCATTTT,CASSLTGGGQPQHF
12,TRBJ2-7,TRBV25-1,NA,TGTGCCAGCAGTGAAGGCATTGGCAAGCAGTACTTC,CASSEGIGKQYF
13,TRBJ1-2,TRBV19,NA,TGTGCCAGTAGTATAGACGGGACGGTTGCCAACACCTTC,CASSIDGTVANTF
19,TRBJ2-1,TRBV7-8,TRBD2,TGTGCCAGCAGCTTAGCGCTCACAGTTGGGGGACTAGCGGACAATGAGCAGTTCTTC,CASSLALTVGGLADNEQFF
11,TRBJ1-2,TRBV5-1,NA,TGCGCCAGCAGATCAGGCGCTGGCTACACCTTC,CASRSGAGYTF
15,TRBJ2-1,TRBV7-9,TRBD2,TGTGCCAGCAGCCCCGGGACTAGCGCCTACAATGAGCAGTTCTTC,CASSPGTSAYNEQFF